The source of this T cell receptor (beta chain) is a study of cytomegalovirus exposure and HLA in healthy donors. Findings and caveats of the study: The study labeled around 160 TCR beta chains cytomegalovirus-associated.

Profiled with immunoSEQ multiplex PCR; TCRdb holds only in-frame clones, not every one. The sample has some 72,000 clones; around 96% are singletons. Turning to this clone: The target antigen is unknown.

The germline CDR1 and CDR2 sequences are SEHNR and FQNEAQ (reference sequence). V was trimmed by 5 bases and J by 4 bases, leaving 11 bases between them. The CDR3 is 13 amino acids. Sequencing was carried out using PBMCs. The TCR sequence derives from a man between 18 and 35 years old in good health and CMV-seropositive. V gene TRBV7-9 combines with J gene TRBJ2-5; maybe TRBD1 (5 bases). The CDR3 loop reads CASSAPQGETQYF. CDR3 coding DNA: TGTGCCAGCAGCGCCCCGCAGGGAGAGACCCAGTACTTC.